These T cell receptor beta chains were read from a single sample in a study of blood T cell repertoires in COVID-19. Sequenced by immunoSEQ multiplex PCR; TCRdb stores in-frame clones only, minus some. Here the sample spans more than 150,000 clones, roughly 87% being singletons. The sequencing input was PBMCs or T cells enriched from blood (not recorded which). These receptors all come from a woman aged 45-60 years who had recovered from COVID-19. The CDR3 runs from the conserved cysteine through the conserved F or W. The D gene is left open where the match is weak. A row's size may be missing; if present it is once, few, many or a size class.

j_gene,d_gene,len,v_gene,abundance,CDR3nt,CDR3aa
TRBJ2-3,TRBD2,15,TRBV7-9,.,TGTGCCAGCAGCTTATTCGCGGGAGGGGCAGATACGCAGTATTTT,CASSLFAGGADTQYF
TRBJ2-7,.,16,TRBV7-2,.,TGTGCCAGCAGCAGAAAGTCACTAGCCCTGAGCGGGGAGCAGTACTTC,CASSRKSLALSGEQYF
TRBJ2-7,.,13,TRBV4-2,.,TGTGCCAGCAGCCGCGGGGACCCGTACGAGCAGTACTTC,CASSRGDPYEQYF
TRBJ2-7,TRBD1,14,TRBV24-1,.,TGTGCCACCAGTGGAGGGACAGAGACAAATCTGCAGTACTTC,CATSGGTETNLQYF
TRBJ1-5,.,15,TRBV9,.,TGTGCCAGCAGCCGTGACACCTCAACGAATCAGCCCCAGCATTTT,CASSRDTSTNQPQHF
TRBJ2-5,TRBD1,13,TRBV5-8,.,TGTGCCAGCAGCCGGGACAGGGGAGAGACCCAGTACTTC,CASSRDRGETQYF
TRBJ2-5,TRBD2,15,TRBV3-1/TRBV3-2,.,TGTGCCAGCAGCCAAGGGCGGGAGGTGGAAGAGACCCAGTACTTC,CASSQGREVEETQYF
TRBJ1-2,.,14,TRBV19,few,TGTGCCAGTAGTATAGGCGGGAACTTCTATGGCTACACCTTC,CASSIGGNFYGYTF
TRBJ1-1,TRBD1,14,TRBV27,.,TGTGCCAGCAGTCAAGACAGGGGGAACACTGAAGCTTTCTTT,CASSQDRGNTEAFF
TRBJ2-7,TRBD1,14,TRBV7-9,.,TGTGCCAGCAGCCCCGGGACAGTCTCCTACGAGCAGTACTTC,CASSPGTVSYEQYF
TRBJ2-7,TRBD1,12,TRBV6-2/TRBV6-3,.,TGTGCCAGCAGTGGGACAGGGAGGGAGCAGTACTTC,CASSGTGREQYF
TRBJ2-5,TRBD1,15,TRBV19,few,TGTGCCAGTAGTCCCTGGACAGGGGCAGGGGAGACCCAGTACTTC,CASSPWTGAGETQYF
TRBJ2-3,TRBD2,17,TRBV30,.,TGTGCCTGGAGTGGGGGAAGGACTAGCGGGAGTCCGGATACGCAGTATTTT,CAWSGGRTSGSPDTQYF
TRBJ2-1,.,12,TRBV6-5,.,TGTGCCAGCAGCGTCATCAGGTATGAGCAGTTCTTC,CASSVIRYEQFF
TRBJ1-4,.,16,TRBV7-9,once,TGTGCCAGCAGCCCCCGGGCGGGTGCAACTAATGAAAAACTGTTTTTT,CASSPRAGATNEKLFF
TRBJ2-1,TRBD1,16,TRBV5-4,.,TGTGCCAGCAGCTTAGCCGGGACAGGGGTCTACAATGAGCAGTTCTTC,CASSLAGTGVYNEQFF
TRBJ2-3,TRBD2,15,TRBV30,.,TGTGCCTGGAGTGTACTAGCGGTTAGCACAGATACGCAGTATTTT,CAWSVLAVSTDTQYF
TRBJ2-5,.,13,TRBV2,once,TGTGCCAGCAGTGAAGGGCGGGGACAGACCCAGTACTTC,CASSEGRGQTQYF
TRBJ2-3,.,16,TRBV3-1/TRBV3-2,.,TGTGCCAGCAGCCAATCAGGCAGGGGAGTATCAGATACGCAGTATTTT,CASSQSGRGVSDTQYF
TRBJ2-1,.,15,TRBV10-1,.,TGCGCCAGCAGTGAGGGGCGGGCGGCGGGCAATGAGCAGTTCTTC,CASSEGRAAGNEQFF
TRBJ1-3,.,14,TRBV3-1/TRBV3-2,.,TGTGCCAGCGGTCAGGGCAGCTCTGGAAACACCATATATTTT,CASGQGSSGNTIYF
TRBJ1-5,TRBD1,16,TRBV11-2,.,TGTGCCAGCAGCTTATCATGGACAGGGAGGGGCCAGCCCCAGCATTTT,CASSLSWTGRGQPQHF